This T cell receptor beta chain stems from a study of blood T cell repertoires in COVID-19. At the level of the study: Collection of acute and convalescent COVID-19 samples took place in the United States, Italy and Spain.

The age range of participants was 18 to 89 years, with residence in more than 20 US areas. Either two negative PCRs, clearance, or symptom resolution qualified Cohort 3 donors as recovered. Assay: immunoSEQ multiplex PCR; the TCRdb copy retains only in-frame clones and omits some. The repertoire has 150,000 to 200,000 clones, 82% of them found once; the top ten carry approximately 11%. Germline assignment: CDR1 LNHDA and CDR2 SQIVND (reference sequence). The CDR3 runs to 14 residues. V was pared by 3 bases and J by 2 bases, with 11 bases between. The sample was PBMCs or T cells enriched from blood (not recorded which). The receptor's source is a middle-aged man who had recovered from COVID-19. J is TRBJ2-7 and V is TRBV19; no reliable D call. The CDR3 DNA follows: TGTGCCAGTAGTATGGGCAGTATTACCTACGAGCAGTACTTC. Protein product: CASSMGSITYEQYF.